The rows below give T cell receptor beta chains drawn from one sample of a study of cytomegalovirus exposure and HLA in healthy donors. Libraries were prepared by immunoSEQ multiplex PCR; TCRdb keeps only in-frame clonotypes and omits some of them. The data show about 160,000 clones, with 85% seen just once and 1% held by the top ten. The source material was PBMCs. The receptor set was obtained from a boy aged 2 to 9 in good health and CMV-seronegative. Each CDR3 is given with its conserved first and last residue. The D gene is left open where the match is weak. Clone size, where shown, is once, few, many, or a class for clones that have expanded.

few	TRBV6-6	TRBJ2-7	.	TGTGCCAGCAGTTACTCGAGACTCGCGGCCGAGCAGTACTTC	CASSYSRLAAEQYF
.	TRBV28	TRBJ1-2	TRBD1	TGTGCCAGCAGTTTATGGATGGGGGTGGGGACAGGAGAAAACTATGGCTACACCTTC	CASSLWMGVGTGENYGYTF
once	TRBV28	TRBJ1-1	.	TGTGCCAGCAGTTTACCGGGAACTGAAGCTTTCTTT	CASSLPGTEAFF
.	TRBV10-3	TRBJ1-1	.	TGTGCCATCAGTGAGGAAACAGACACTGAAGCTTTCTTT	CAISEETDTEAFF
.	TRBV6-6	TRBJ2-5	.	TGTGCCAGCAGTTACTCGACTGTGGAGACCCAGTACTTC	CASSYSTVETQYF
.	TRBV10-1	TRBJ2-1	.	TGCGCCAGCAGTGAGTCGGGGGACATATACAATGAGCAGTTCTTC	CASSESGDIYNEQFF
.	TRBV7-3	TRBJ2-2	TRBD1	TGTGCCAGCAGCTCGGACAGGGCGGTCGGGGAGCTGTTTTTT	CASSSDRAVGELFF
.	TRBV2	TRBJ2-1	TRBD2	TGTGCCAGCAGTGAGAGCGGGAGAAATGAGCAGTTCTTC	CASSESGRNEQFF
.	TRBV19	TRBJ2-1	TRBD2	TGTGCCAGTAGTCGTCGACTAGCGGGTTACAATGAGCAGTTCTTC	CASSRRLAGYNEQFF
once	TRBV6-4	TRBJ2-1	TRBD1	TGTGCCACCATCACAGGGGGATGTACCGGTGAGCAGTTCTTC	CATITGGCTGEQFF
few	TRBV6-6	TRBJ2-7	.	TGTGCCAGCAGTTACCCCGAGCTTGGCGGGAACGAGCAGTACTTC	CASSYPELGGNEQYF
once	TRBV6-5	TRBJ1-1	TRBD1	TGTGCCAGCAGGGACAGGGTCACTGAAGCTTTCTTT	CASRDRVTEAFF
.	TRBV30	TRBJ2-1	.	TGTGCCTGGAGTGTACGGGGTCGGGGGAGTCGGGAGCAGTTCTTC	CAWSVRGRGSREQFF
once	TRBV9	TRBJ1-5	.	TGTGCCAGCAGCGGAGTCAACGACAATCAGCCCCAGCATTTT	CASSGVNDNQPQHF
once	TRBV5-1	TRBJ2-5	TRBD2	TGCGCCAGCAGCCTTAGCGGGAGCGAGGAGACCCAGTACTTC	CASSLSGSEETQYF
.	TRBV9	TRBJ2-7	TRBD2	TGTGCCAGCAGCGTAGGGGGCGGGAGGGCCAGCGAGCAGTACTTC	CASSVGGGRASEQYF
.	TRBV2	TRBJ2-2	TRBD2	TGTGCCAGCATAGGACTAGCGGGAGAAGGTGGGGAGCTGTTTTTT	CASIGLAGEGGELFF
.	TRBV5-5	TRBJ2-7	.	TGTGCCAGCAGGGAAGGACAAACCTACGAGCAGTACTTC	CASREGQTYEQYF
.	TRBV7-8	TRBJ1-1	.	TGTGCCAGCAGCTTATACCAGTCCATGAACACTGAAGCTTTCTTT	CASSLYQSMNTEAFF
.	TRBV29-1	TRBJ1-1	TRBD1	TGCAGCGCCCAAGGGGGACAGGGGGACACTGAAGCTTTCTTT	CSAQGGQGDTEAFF
once	TRBV28	TRBJ2-5	TRBD1	TGTGCCAGCAGTCCGGACAGGGGGCCAGGGGAGACCCAGTACTTC	CASSPDRGPGETQYF
.	TRBV5-5	TRBJ2-1	.	TGTGCCAGCAGGGGGGGCGGGAGAGGGTCCTACAATGAGCAGTTCTTC	CASRGGGRGSYNEQFF
.	TRBV7-6	TRBJ2-1	.	TGTGCCAGCAGCCCAAAAGCTTACAATGAGCAGTTCTTC	CASSPKAYNEQFF
.	TRBV30	TRBJ1-6	TRBD1	TGTGCCTGGAGTGTTGAGGGGGCGAATTCACCCCTCCACTTT	CAWSVEGANSPLHF
.	TRBV28	TRBJ1-2	TRBD1	TGTGCCAGCAGTTCCGGGGGGACAGGGGAGTTTAGCTATGGCTACACCTTC	CASSSGGTGEFSYGYTF
.	TRBV18	TRBJ1-2	.	TGTGCCGGCTCACCAATGGCCGACACCTATGGCTACACCTTC	CAGSPMADTYGYTF
.	TRBV10-1	TRBJ2-7	TRBD2	TGCGCCAGCAGTGAGCGTACCCCGACTAGCGGGAGCTCCCTACGAGAGCAGTACTTC	CASSERTPTSGSSLREQYF
few	TRBV5-1	TRBJ2-5	.	TGCGCCAGCAGGACAGGCACCCAAGAGACCCAGTACTTC	CASRTGTQETQYF
.	TRBV28	TRBJ1-1	.	TGTGCCAGCAGTTTATGGGACGGGAAACAAACTGAAGCTTTCTTT	CASSLWDGKQTEAFF
.	TRBV28	TRBJ2-7	TRBD2	TGTGCCAGCACCGCACTAGCGGGAGTCGCTATCGGGCAGTACTTC	CASTALAGVAIGQYF
.	TRBV19	TRBJ2-5	TRBD2	TGTGCCAGTAGTACTAGCGGGAGGGCCGGGGAGACCCAGTACTTC	CASSTSGRAGETQYF
few	TRBV10-2	TRBJ1-1	.	TGCGCCAGCAGTGAGTCTGGGCAGGGCGCTGAAGCTTTCTTT	CASSESGQGAEAFF
.	TRBV30	TRBJ2-3	.	TGTGCCTGGAGTGTTCGGGTAGGCCTCACAGATACGCAGTATTTT	CAWSVRVGLTDTQYF
.	TRBV5-6	TRBJ2-1	TRBD1	TGTGCCAGCAGCGAGGACAGGGGGCGTTGGAATGAGCAGTTCTTC	CASSEDRGRWNEQFF
.	TRBV5-1	TRBJ1-3	.	TGCGCCAGCAAACAGGGTTTCTCTGGAAACACCATATATTTT	CASKQGFSGNTIYF
.	TRBV7-9	TRBJ2-7	.	TGTGCCAGCACCCTAGATCTACAGCGGCACGAGCAGTACTTC	CASTLDLQRHEQYF
.	TRBV5-1	TRBJ2-5	.	TGCGCCAGCAGTATGGGTGCCGGGGAGACCCAGTACTTC	CASSMGAGETQYF
.	TRBV18	TRBJ1-1	.	TGTGCCAGCTCACCACCTCTGGTAGAGAGGGTTGAAGCTTTCTTT	CASSPPLVERVEAFF
.	TRBV19	TRBJ1-3	.	TGTGCCACCAGACTGATCTCTGGAAACACCATATATTTT	CATRLISGNTIYF
.	TRBV18	TRBJ1-4	TRBD1	TGTGCCAGCTCTCGGGGACAGCCGGCAACTAATGAAAAACTGTTTTTT	CASSRGQPATNEKLFF
.	TRBV2	TRBJ1-1	TRBD1	TGTGCCAGCAGACTCGAACAGGGGGCTGGAGAAGCTTTCTTT	CASRLEQGAGEAFF